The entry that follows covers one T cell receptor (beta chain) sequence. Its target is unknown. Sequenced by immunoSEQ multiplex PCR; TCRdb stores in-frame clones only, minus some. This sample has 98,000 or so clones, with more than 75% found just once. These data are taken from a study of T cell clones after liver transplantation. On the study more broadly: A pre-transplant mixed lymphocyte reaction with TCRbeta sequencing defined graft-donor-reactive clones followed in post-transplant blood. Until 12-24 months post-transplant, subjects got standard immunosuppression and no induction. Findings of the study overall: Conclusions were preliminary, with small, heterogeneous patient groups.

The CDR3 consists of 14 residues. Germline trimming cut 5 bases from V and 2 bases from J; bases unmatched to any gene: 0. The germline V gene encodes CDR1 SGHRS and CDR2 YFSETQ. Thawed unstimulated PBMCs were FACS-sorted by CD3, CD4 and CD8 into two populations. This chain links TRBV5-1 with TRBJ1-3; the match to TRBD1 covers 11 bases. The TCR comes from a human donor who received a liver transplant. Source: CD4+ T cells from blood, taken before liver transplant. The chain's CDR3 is CASRGQGAGNTIYF. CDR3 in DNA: TGCGCCAGCAGGGGACAGGGGGCTGGAAACACCATATATTTT.